The 9 T cell receptor beta chains reported below all come from one sample, sequenced in a study of control samples from healthy donors and cancer patients. Clones were read by immunoSEQ multiplex PCR, and TCRdb kept only the in-frame ones, dropping some. The data hold about 180,000 clones, with approximately 94% observed a single time. The specimen was blood. The receptor set was obtained from a man aged 30-40 years in good health.

The chain links TRBV12-3 or TRBV12-4 to TRBJ1-2; the D gene is possibly TRBD1 (6 bases). Trimming removed 2 bases at V and 4 bases at J, with 8 bases between. This CDR3 has 13 amino acids. The CDR3 DNA reads TGTGCCAGCAGTTTAAGGGACATCTATGGCTACACCTTC. This translates into CASSLRDIYGYTF.

Points on this clone: The same CDR3 can be traced to other DNA sequences in this sample. J is TRBJ2-7 and V is TRBV18; D not resolved. The CDR3 runs to 13 residues. Germline V CDR1 and CDR2: KGHSH, LQKENI. Between the trimmed V and J ends, which lost 0 bases and 1 base, there was a span of 4 bases. CDR3 loop: CASSPPQSYEQYF. The CDR3 DNA sequence: TGTGCCAGCTCACCACCACAGTCCTACGAGCAGTACTTC.

The genes are TRBV18 and TRBJ2-2; D is uncertain. Germline values: CDR1 KGHSH, CDR2 LQKENI. V gave up 3 bases and J gave up 6 bases, with 11 bases separating them. The CDR3 is 14 amino acids. The CDR3: CASSPGVRAGELFF. The CDR3 nucleotides read TGTGCCAGCTCACCTGGGGTGAGAGCCGGGGAGCTGTTTTTT.

This chain joins TRBV29-1 and TRBJ1-2; TRBD1 matches at 8 bases. The CDR3 runs to 14 residues. V dropped 5 bases and J dropped 6; count of bases not matched to a gene: 11. CDR1 is SQVTM, CDR2 ANQGSEA, per germline. In DNA form, the CDR3 reads TGCAGCGTTCTGGACAGGGCCGTTCCCAATGGCTACACCTTC. Its translation is CSVLDRAVPNGYTF.

This chain uses TRBV11-2 with TRBJ2-7; TRBD2 matches 8 bases. Trimming removed 1 base from V and 7 bases from J; junction bases left unmatched: 12. The CDR3 spans 16 residues. Germline CDR1 is SGHAT and CDR2 is FQNNGV. DNA for the CDR3: TGTGCCAGCAGCTTAGTGGCTAGCGGGTCTCGGGGTGAGCAGTACTTC. Protein sequence: CASSLVASGSRGEQYF.

V usage is TRBV5-1 and J usage is TRBJ1-1; D is undetermined. Germline V CDR1 and CDR2: SGHRS, YFSETQ. Trimming shortened V by 5 bases and J by 5 bases, and 13 bases separated the two germline ends. The CDR3 contains 13 residues. The CDR3 bases are TGCGCCAGCAGTAGAGGGATCGAGACTGAAGCTTTCTTT. This translates into CASSRGIETEAFF.

This clone was picked up a small number of times. As DNA, the CDR3 is TGCGCCAGCAGCCAAGACTCCCGGGTTTTCTCCTACGAGCAGTACTTC. This translates into CASSQDSRVFSYEQYF. The rearrangement links TRBV4-1 to TRBJ2-7; no firm D call. The CDR3 length is 16 residues. V shed 0 bases and J shed 0 bases, with 12 bases lying between them. In germline, CDR1 is MGHRA, CDR2 YSYEKL.

This chain joins TRBV6-2 or TRBV6-3 and TRBJ2-5, with D hard to call. The CDR3 consists of 11 residues. V lost 6 bases and J lost 1, with 3 bases in between. Germline loops: CDR1 MNHEY, CDR2 SVGEGT. The CDR3 DNA is TGTGCCAGCAGCCCCCAAGAGACCCAGTACTTC. Protein product: CASSPQETQYF.

This chain joins TRBV27 and TRBJ1-5, with 7 positions matching TRBD1. The CDR3 consists of 11 residues. V lost 4 bases and J lost 15; bases outside the gene matches: 6. CDR1 and CDR2 from the germline V gene are MNHEY and SMNVEV (reference sequence). The DNA for the CDR3 is TGTGCCAGCAGTTCCGGGACAGCCCGGCATTTT. Its translation: CASSSGTARHF.